The 11 T cell receptor beta chains in this list originate from one sample, sequenced in a study of glioma-infiltrating T cells. Amplification of TCR alpha and beta CDR3 regions from RNA used iRepertoire nested multiplex PCR. TCRdb independently ran MiXCR on the multiplex PCR reads; one entry per CDR3 protein. This sample has around 130,000 distinct CDR3 sequences, with 24% found just once. The sample comprised glioma tissue, nonneoplastic brain tissue, or PBMCs (not recorded which). Every receptor here comes from a human donor with low-grade glioma or glioblastoma, undergoing nonglioma brain surgery, or in good health (not recorded which).

This clonotype was seen many times. The gene calls are TRBV20-1 and TRBJ1-1, with TRBD1 matching over 7 bases. J was trimmed by 0 bases and V by 6 bases; bases with no gene match: 7. The germline V gene encodes CDR1 DFQATT and CDR2 SNEGSKA (reference sequence). The CDR3 is made up of 14 amino acids. The DNA of the CDR3 is TGCAGTGCGCAGGGGGATATACTGAACACTGAAGCTTTCTTT. This encodes CSAQGDILNTEAFF.

The chain links TRBV4-1 to TRBJ2-7; TRBD1 matches 11 bases. Trimming cost V 4 bases and J 5 bases; bases outside gene matches: 7. CDR3 length: 15 amino acids. Germline V CDR1 and CDR2: MGHRA, YSYEKL. The DNA of the CDR3 is TGCGCCAGCAGCCTAACCGGGACAGGGGGAGACGAGCAGTACGTC. Translated: CASSLTGTGGDEQYV.

The gene calls are TRBV12-5 and TRBJ2-3, with D possibly TRBD2 on 5 matching bases. The length of the CDR3 is 13 residues. V lost 5 bases, J lost 4 bases, and 10 bases lay in between. The germline V gene has CDR1 LGHNT and CDR2 FRNRAP. CDR3 DNA: TGTGCTAGTGGTCCCGCCGGGGCAGATACGCAGTATTTT. Its protein is CASGPAGADTQYF.

This clonotype has a count of ten or more. This chain uses TRBV20-1 with TRBJ1-5, with D perhaps TRBD1 (6 bases). Trimming stripped 6 bases from V and 0 bases from J, with 15 bases between. The CDR3 covers 15 residues. Germline CDR1 and CDR2: DFQATT and SNEGSKA (reference sequence). The CDR3 DNA follows: TGCAGTGCCCAGGACAGAATTTATAGCAATCAGCCCCAGCATTTT. It yields the protein CSAQDRIYSNQPQHF.

Details on this clonotype: A much more abundant neighbour one base away suggests this may be a read error. The chain combines TRBV20-1 with TRBJ1-2; TRBD1 is a possible D gene (6 bases). Germline loops: CDR1 DFQATT, CDR2 SNEGSKA (reference sequence). The length of the CDR3 is 14 residues. The V end was cut by 0 bases, the J end by 7 bases, with 15 bases between. This CDR3 is CSARDQDGGGGYTF. CDR3 DNA sequence: TGCAGTGCTAGAGATCAGGACGGGGGCGGTGGCTACACCTTC.

This clonotype was counted ten times or more. Here the CDR3 reads CASSSQRGPTNEQFF. The CDR3 region has the DNA TGTGCCAGCAGCTCCCAGCGAGGGCCCACCAATGAGCAGTTCTTC. The genes are TRBV7-2 and TRBJ2-1, with a tentative D call TRBD2 (5 bases). V was trimmed by 4 bases and J by 6 bases, leaving 16 bases between them. The germline gives CDR1 SGHTA, CDR2 FQGNSA. The CDR3 runs to 15 residues. Full variable domain (missing parts from reference TRBV7-2 and TRBJ2-1): GAGVSQSPSNKVTEKGKDVELRCDPISGHTALYWYRQSLGQGLEFLIYFQGNSAPDKSGLPSDRFSAERTGGSVSTLTIQRTQQEDSAVYLCASSSQRGPTNEQFFGPGTRLTVL.

The gene calls are TRBV12-3 or TRBV12-4 and TRBJ2-3; the match to TRBD1 covers 9 bases. The CDR3 extends over 16 amino acids. The V gene end was trimmed by 5 bases and the J gene end by 3 bases; junction bases not matched to a gene: 9. CDR3 sequence reads: CASSGRGTGHTDTQYF. As DNA, the CDR3 is TGTGCCAGCAGTGGACGCGGGACAGGGCATACAGATACGCAGTATTTT.

Many counts were recorded for this clonotype. The genes are TRBV28 and TRBJ2-3, with 9 bases matching TRBD1. V shed 5 bases and J 3 bases; nucleotides not matched to a gene: 6. CDR3 length: 15 amino acids. The germline V gene encodes CDR1 MDHEN and CDR2 SYDVKM. CDR3 nucleotide sequence: TGTGCCAGCAGTCCGGGACAGGGAAGGACAGATACGCAGTATTTT. It yields the protein CASSPGQGRTDTQYF.

This clonotype showed up many times. The V gene is TRBV27, the J gene TRBJ2-3; D not certain. CDR3 size: 13 residues. Trimming removed 3 bases from V and 4 bases from J, with 8 bases in between. CDR1 is MNHEY, CDR2 SMNVEV, per germline (reference sequence). The CDR3 bases are TGTGCCAGCAGTTTGCGCCGGTCAGATACGCAGTATTTT. Residues: CASSLRRSDTQYF.

With regard to this clonotype: This CDR3 fails to terminate in the conserved phenylalanine or tryptophan, so it likely reflects a read error. CDR3 amino acids: CASSPSGTSGRQETQYL. In DNA form, the CDR3 reads TGTGCCAGCAGTCCCTCAGGGACTAGCGGGCGCCAAGAGACCCAGTACTTA. The gene calls are TRBV28 and TRBJ2-5; 12 nucleotides line up with TRBD2. J lost 1 base, V lost 5 bases, and 8 bases had no gene match. The CDR3 contains 17 residues. Germline-derived CDR1 and CDR2 are MDHEN and SYDVKM.

This clonotype was counted between two and nine times. This chain links TRBV20-1 with TRBJ2-5; D is tentatively TRBD1 or TRBD2 (5 bases each). Germline values: CDR1 DFQATT, CDR2 SNEGSKA (reference sequence). V lost 0 bases, J lost 5 bases, and 13 bases lay in between. The CDR3 covers 14 residues. As DNA, the CDR3 is TGCAGTGCTAGAGAAACCGGGACCGCGGAGACCCAGTACTTC. Protein sequence: CSARETGTAETQYF.